These 9 T cell receptor beta chains were all obtained from the same sample, sequenced in a study of radiotherapy plus CTLA-4 blockade in lung cancer. The protocol was immunoSEQ multiplex PCR, while the TCRdb copy is restricted to in-frame clones and leaves out a portion. The table shows more than 95,000 clones, with about four fifths occurring only once. The starting material was peripheral blood, obtained from a patient treated with radiotherapy plus ipilimumab. The receptors here all came from a human donor with non-small cell lung cancer who had a partial response to radiotherapy plus ipilimumab.

The V and J genes are TRBV10-1 and TRBJ1-2, with D uncertain. The germline V and J ends were trimmed by 1 base and 0 bases, with 3 bases remaining between them. CDR1 and CDR2 from the germline V gene are WNHNN and SYGVQD (reference sequence). The CDR3 extends over 13 amino acids. The chain's CDR3 is CASSEFSNYGYTF. In DNA, the CDR3 is TGCGCCAGCAGTGAGTTCTCTAACTATGGCTACACCTTC.

This clone was counted once. V and J are TRBV6-5 and TRBJ2-7; a weak D match, TRBD1 (6 bases). The length of the CDR3 is 14 residues. The germline V gene encodes CDR1 MNHEY and CDR2 SVGAGI. V lost 4 bases, J lost 4 bases, and 14 bases lay in between. The CDR3 protein is CASSWTVQAYEQYF. The CDR3 region has the DNA TGTGCCAGCAGTTGGACAGTCCAGGCATACGAGCAGTACTTC.

The CDR3 sequence is CASSDSFFAPTGGEYLYGYTF. CDR3 sequence (DNA): TGTGCCAGCAGTGACTCGTTTTTCGCACCGACAGGGGGCGAATATTTGTATGGCTACACCTTC. The chain is built from TRBV6-4 and TRBJ1-2; 10 nucleotides agree with TRBD1. Germline V CDR1 and CDR2: MRHNA, SNTAGT. This CDR3 region has 21 residues. V gave up 0 bases and J gave up 5 bases; unmatched junction bases: 21.

This chain uses TRBV19 with TRBJ2-7, with D possibly TRBD2 on 6 matching bases. Germline CDR1 reads LNHDA; CDR2 reads SQIVND (reference sequence). This CDR3 contains 15 residues. V was clipped by 5 bases and J by 0 bases, with 14 bases between them. This CDR3 is CASSPRLGNSYEQYV. CDR3 nucleotide sequence: TGTGCCAGTAGTCCTCGACTAGGCAACTCCTACGAGCAGTACGTC.

Concerning this clone itself: A junction end diverges from the germline sequence, so it may reflect a read error. The rearrangement joins TRBV13 to TRBJ2-1, with 7 bases lining up with TRBD1. The CDR3 consists of 14 residues. Germline V gene data show CDR1 as PRHDT and CDR2 as FYEKMQ (reference sequence). CDR3 sequence (DNA): TGTGCCAGCAGCGTAGGGGGCGAGTACAATGAGCAGTTCTTC. This encodes CASSVGGEYNEQFF.

V gene TRBV6-1 combines with J gene TRBJ2-3, with D possibly TRBD2 on 6 matching bases. The CDR3 has 17 residues. The germline gives CDR1 MNHNS, CDR2 SASEGT. V was pared by 4 bases and J by 6 bases, with 23 bases between. The CDR3 is CASSVRGGTVLGDTQYF. The CDR3, as DNA: TGTGCCAGCAGTGTCCGGGGCGGGACTGTGTTGGGGGATACGCAGTATTTT.

This clone occurred once. The V call is TRBV30, the J call TRBJ1-2, with D possibly matching TRBD1 (5 bases). V lost 3 bases and J lost 2, with 16 bases in between. The CDR3 sequence is 15 residues long. Germline-derived CDR1 and CDR2 are GTSNPN and SVGIG (reference sequence). The CDR3 spells CAWRGTRPGNYGYTF. CDR3 DNA: TGTGCCTGGAGGGGAACACGGCCAGGGAACTATGGCTACACCTTC. Based on the CDR3 plus reference TRBV30 and TRBJ1-2, the full variable domain is SQTIHQWPATLVQPVGSPLSLECTVEGTSNPNLYWYRQAAGRGLQLLFYSVGIGQISSEVPQNLSASRPQDRQFILSSKKLLLSDSGFYLCAWRGTRPGNYGYTFGSGTRLTVV.

This chain joins TRBV30 and TRBJ1-4; D is ambiguous. The CDR3 extends over 13 amino acids. Germline CDR1 is GTSNPN and CDR2 is SVGIG (reference sequence). Trimming stripped 0 bases from V and 6 bases from J, with 8 bases between. The CDR3 coding sequence is TGTGCCTGGAGTGTGTTTCGGGATGAAAAACTGTTTTTT. This encodes CAWSVFRDEKLFF.

The chain has TRBV2 and TRBJ1-6, with a tentative D call TRBD1 (6 bases). This CDR3 spans 15 amino acids. Germline CDR1 and CDR2: SNHLY and FYNNEI. Between the trimmed V and J ends, which lost 4 bases and 6 bases, there was a span of 13 bases. The chain's CDR3 is CASSVRTVSNSPLHF. The CDR3, as DNA: TGTGCCAGCAGTGTGAGGACAGTGAGTAATTCACCCCTCCACTTT. The whole variable domain, remainder taken from reference TRBV2 and TRBJ1-6, is EPEVTQTPSHQVTQMGQEVILRCVPISNHLYFYWYRQILGQKVEFLVSFYNNEISEKSEIFDDQFSVERPDGSNFTLKIRSTKLEDSAMYFCASSVRTVSNSPLHFGNGTRLTVT.